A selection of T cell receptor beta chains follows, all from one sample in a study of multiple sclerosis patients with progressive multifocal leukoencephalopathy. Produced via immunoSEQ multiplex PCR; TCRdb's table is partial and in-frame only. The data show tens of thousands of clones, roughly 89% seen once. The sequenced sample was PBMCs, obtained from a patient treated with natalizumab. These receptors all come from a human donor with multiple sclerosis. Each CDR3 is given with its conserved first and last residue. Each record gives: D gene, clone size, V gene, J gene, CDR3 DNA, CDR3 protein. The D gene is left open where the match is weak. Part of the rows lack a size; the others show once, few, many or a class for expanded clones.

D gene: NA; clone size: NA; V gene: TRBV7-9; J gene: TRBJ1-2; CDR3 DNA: TGTGCCAGCAGCTTAGCGGGCGACGATGGCTACACCTTC; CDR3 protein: CASSLAGDDGYTF
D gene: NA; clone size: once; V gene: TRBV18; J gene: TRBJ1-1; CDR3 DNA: TGTGCCAGCTCCGCCCTCGAGGGGTCGACTGAAGCTTTCTTT; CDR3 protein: CASSALEGSTEAFF
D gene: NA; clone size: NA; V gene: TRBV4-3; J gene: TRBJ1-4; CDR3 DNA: TGCGCCAGCAGCCAAAGTGGACTACTCAGGAGCAATGAAAAACTGTTTTTT; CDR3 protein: CASSQSGLLRSNEKLFF
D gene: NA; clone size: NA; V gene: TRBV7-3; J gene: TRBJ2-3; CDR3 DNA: TGTGCCAGCAGTCCTCAATTGGGGGGCACAGATACGCAGTATTTT; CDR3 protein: CASSPQLGGTDTQYF
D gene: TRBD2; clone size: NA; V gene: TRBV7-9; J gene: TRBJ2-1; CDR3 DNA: TGTGCCAGCAGCTCGACCGGACTAGCCAAAAACAATGAGCAGTTCTTC; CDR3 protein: CASSSTGLAKNNEQFF
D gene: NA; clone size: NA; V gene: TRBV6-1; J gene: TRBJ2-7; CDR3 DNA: TGTGCCAGCAGCCCCCGGCAGCCTACCTACGAGCAGTACTTC; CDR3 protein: CASSPRQPTYEQYF
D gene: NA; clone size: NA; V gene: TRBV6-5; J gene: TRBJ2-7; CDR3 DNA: TGTGCCAGCAGTTACTCTTGGCAGGGTCGACACGAGCAGTACTTC; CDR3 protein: CASSYSWQGRHEQYF
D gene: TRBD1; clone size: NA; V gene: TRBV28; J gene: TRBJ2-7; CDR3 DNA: TGTGCCAGCAGTCCCGGGACAGTAAGCTCCTACGAGCAGTACTTC; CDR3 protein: CASSPGTVSSYEQYF
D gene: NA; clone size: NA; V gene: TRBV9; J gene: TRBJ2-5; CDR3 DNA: TGTGCCAGCAGCGTAGATCTAGCAGCCCAAGAGACCCAGTACTTC; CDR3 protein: CASSVDLAAQETQYF
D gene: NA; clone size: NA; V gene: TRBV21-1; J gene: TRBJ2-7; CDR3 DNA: TGTGCCAGCCAGAGGGGGGTGGGCTCTTACGAGCAGTACTTC; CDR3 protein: CASQRGVGSYEQYF
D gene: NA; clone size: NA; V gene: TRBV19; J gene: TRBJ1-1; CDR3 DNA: TGTGCCAGTAGCCTTAGGGAGAACACTGAAGCTTTCTTT; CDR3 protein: CASSLRENTEAFF
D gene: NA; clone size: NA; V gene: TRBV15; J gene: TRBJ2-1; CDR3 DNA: TGTGCCACCAGCAGGCCCGGGACCACCTACAATGAGCAGTTCTTC; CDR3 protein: CATSRPGTTYNEQFF
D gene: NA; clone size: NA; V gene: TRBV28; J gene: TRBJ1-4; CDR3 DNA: TGTGCCAGCCGGGCCTCGGGTCCTCATAATGAAAAACTGTTTTTT; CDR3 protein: CASRASGPHNEKLFF
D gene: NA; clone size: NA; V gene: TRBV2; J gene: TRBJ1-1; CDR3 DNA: TGTGCCAGCATGCGGGGCAGTGAAGCTTTCTTT; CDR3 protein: CASMRGSEAFF
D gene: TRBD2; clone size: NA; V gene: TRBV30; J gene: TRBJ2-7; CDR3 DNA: TGTGCCTGGGGCCGGGGTATGGGACTAGCGGGAGCGTACGAGCAGTACTTC; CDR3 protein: CAWGRGMGLAGAYEQYF
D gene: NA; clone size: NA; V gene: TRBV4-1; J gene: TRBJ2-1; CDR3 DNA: TGCGCCAGCAGCGGAAATGGACCTTACAATGAGCAGTTCTTC; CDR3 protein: CASSGNGPYNEQFF
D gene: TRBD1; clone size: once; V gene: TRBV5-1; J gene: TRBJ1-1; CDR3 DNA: TGCGCCAGCAGCTCAGGGACAGGGCAAGCTTTCTTT; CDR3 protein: CASSSGTGQAFF
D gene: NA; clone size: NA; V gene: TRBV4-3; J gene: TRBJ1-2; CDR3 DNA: TGCGCCAGCAGCCAGTGGAAGAACTATGGCTACACCTTC; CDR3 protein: CASSQWKNYGYTF
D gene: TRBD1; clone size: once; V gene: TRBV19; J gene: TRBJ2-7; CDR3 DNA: TGTGCCAGTAGTAATCACGGTCCCTTTGACAGGGACTACGAGCAGTACTTC; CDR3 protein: CASSNHGPFDRDYEQYF
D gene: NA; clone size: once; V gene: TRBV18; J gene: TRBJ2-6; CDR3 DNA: TGTGCCAGCTCACCCCTACCGGGACCGACTACCTCTGGGGCCAACGTCCTGACTTTC; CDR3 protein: CASSPLPGPTTSGANVLTF
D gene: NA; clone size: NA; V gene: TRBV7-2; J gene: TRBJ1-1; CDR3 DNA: TGTGCCAGCAGCTTCAATCAGAGGAACACTGAAGCTTTCTTT; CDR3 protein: CASSFNQRNTEAFF
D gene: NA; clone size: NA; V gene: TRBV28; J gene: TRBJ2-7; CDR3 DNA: TGTGCCAGCAGTTCCTTGGCCGTGGACGGGCAGCAGTACTTC; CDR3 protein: CASSSLAVDGQQYF
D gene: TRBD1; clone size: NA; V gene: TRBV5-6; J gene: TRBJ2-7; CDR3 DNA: TGTGCCAGCAGCTTGGAGGGGGCAGGGGCCGCCTACGAGCAGTACTTC; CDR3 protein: CASSLEGAGAAYEQYF
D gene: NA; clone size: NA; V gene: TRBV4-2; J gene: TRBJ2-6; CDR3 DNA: TGTGCCAGCAGCCAAGCACAGAGGGCAACTGGGGCCAACGTCCTGACTTTC; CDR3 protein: CASSQAQRATGANVLTF
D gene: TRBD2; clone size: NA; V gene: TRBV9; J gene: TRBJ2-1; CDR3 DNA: TGTGCCAGCAGCGTTCAGCGGGAGGGATTGGGTGAGCAGTTCTTC; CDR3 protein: CASSVQREGLGEQFF
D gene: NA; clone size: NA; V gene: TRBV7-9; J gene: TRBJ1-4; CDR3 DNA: TGTGCCAGCAGCTTAGGGTGGGGACCGAGGGATGAAAAACTGTTTTTT; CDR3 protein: CASSLGWGPRDEKLFF
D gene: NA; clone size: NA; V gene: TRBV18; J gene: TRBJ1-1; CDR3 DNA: TGTGCCAGCTCACCTGGAGGGGTAGCTTTCTTT; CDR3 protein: CASSPGGVAFF
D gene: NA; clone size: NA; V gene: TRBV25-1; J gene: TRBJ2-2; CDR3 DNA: TGTGCCAGCACAGTGGCCGGGGAGCTGTTTTTT; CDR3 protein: CASTVAGELFF
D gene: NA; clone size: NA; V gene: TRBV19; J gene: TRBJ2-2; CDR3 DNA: TGTGCCAGTAGTATAGCCGCCGGGGACGGGGAGCTGTTTTTT; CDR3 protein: CASSIAAGDGELFF
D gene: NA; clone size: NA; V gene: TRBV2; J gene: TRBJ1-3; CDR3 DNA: TGTGCCAGCGCGGCGAGCTCTGGAAACACCATATATTTT; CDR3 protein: CASAASSGNTIYF
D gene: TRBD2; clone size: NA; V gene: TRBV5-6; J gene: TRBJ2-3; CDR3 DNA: TGTGCCAGCAGCTTTGAGCTAAGCGGGAAGACAGATACGCAGTATTTT; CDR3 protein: CASSFELSGKTDTQYF
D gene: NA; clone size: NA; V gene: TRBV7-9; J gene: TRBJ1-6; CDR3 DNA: TGTGCCAGCAGCCCTCAGGGAAATCCACCCCTCCACTTT; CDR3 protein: CASSPQGNPPLHF
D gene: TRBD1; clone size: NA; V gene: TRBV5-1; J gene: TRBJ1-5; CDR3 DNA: TGCGCCAGCAGCCTACAGGGGGGGTGGAATCAGCCCCAGCATTTT; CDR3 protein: CASSLQGGWNQPQHF
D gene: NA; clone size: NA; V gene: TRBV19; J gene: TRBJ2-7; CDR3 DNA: TGTGCCAGTAGCGTAGGGGGGGATCGGTCCTACGAGCAGTACTTC; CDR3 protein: CASSVGGDRSYEQYF
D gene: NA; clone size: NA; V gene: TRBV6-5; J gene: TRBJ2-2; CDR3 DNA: TGTGCCAGCAGTAGGACTGAGAACACCGGGGAGCTGTTTTTT; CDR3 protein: CASSRTENTGELFF
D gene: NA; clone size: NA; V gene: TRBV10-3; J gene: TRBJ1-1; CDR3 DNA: TGTGCCATCAGCACAAATATAGGGAGCACTGAAGCTTTCTTT; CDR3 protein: CAISTNIGSTEAFF
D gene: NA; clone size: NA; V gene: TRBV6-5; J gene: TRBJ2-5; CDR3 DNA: TGTGCCAGCAGTTACTCGAATTTGGCCAGGGCCCCTGAACAGTACTTC; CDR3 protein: CASSYSNLARAPEQYF
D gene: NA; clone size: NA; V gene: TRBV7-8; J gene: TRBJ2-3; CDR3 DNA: TGTGCCAGCAGCACGTACGCAGATACGCAGTATTTT; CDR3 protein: CASSTYADTQYF
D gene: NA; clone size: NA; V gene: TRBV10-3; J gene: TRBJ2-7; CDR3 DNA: TGTGCCATCAGTGGCTCCGGGACGGTTGTTAACGAGCAGTACTTC; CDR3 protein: CAISGSGTVVNEQYF
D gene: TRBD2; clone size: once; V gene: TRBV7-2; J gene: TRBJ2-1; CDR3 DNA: TGTGCCAGCAGCCGCGGACTAGCGGGAACCAATGAGCAGTTCTTC; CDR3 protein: CASSRGLAGTNEQFF
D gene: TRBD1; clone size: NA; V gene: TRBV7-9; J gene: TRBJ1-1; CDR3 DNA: TGTGCCAGCAGCCTTCGACCGGGACAGGGCACTGAAGCTTTCTTT; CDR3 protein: CASSLRPGQGTEAFF
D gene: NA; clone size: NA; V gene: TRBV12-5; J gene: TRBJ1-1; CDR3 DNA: TGTGCTAGTGGTTTGGACAGGTCCACTGAAGCTTTCTTT; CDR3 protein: CASGLDRSTEAFF
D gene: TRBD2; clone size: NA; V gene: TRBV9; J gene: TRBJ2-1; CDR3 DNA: TGTGCCAGCAGCGTAGGGTCAGGGGTAGCGGGATCCTACAATGAGCAGTTCTTC; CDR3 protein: CASSVGSGVAGSYNEQFF
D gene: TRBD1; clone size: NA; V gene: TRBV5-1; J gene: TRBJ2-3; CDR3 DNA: TGCGCCAGCAGCTGGGACAGGGGGCGAAGATCTGGCACAGATACGCAGTATTTT; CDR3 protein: CASSWDRGRRSGTDTQYF
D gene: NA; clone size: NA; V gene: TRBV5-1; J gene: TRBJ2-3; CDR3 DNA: TGCGCCAGCAGGGTGGGGATGACACTTAGCACAGATACGCAGTATTTT; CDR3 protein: CASRVGMTLSTDTQYF
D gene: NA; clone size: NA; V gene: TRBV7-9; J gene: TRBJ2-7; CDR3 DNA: TGTGCCAGCAGCTTATCCGGATCCTACGAGCAGTACTTC; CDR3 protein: CASSLSGSYEQYF
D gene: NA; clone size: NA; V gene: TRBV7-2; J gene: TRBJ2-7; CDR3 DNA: TGTGCCAGCAGCCCGTTGGACCGCGGCGAGCAGTACTTC; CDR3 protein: CASSPLDRGEQYF
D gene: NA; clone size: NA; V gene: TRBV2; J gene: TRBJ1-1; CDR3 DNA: TGTGCCACTAAAGACCCTGCCAGGGGGAACACTGAAGCTTTCTTT; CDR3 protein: CATKDPARGNTEAFF
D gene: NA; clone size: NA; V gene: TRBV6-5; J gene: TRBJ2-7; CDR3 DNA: TGTGCCAGCAGCCGGGCCAAGGGCTACGAGCAGTACTTC; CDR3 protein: CASSRAKGYEQYF
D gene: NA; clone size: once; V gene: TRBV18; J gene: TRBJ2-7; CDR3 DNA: TGTGCCAGCTCACCTATGGAAAACCCCTACGAGCAGTACTTC; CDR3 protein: CASSPMENPYEQYF
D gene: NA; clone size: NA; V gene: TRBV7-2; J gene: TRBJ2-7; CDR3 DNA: TGTGCCAGCAGCTTAGCGGGAGTCGTCGAGCAGTACTTC; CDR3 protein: CASSLAGVVEQYF
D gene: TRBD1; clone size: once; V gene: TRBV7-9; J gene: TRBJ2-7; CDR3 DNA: TGTGCCAGCAGCTTAAGTACGGGGACAGGGGGCTACGAGCAGTACTTC; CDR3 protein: CASSLSTGTGGYEQYF
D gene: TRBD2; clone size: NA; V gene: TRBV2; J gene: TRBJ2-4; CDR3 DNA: TGTGCCAGCAGTGAAATGGCTAGCGGGAGGTACATTCAGTACTTC; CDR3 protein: CASSEMASGRYIQYF
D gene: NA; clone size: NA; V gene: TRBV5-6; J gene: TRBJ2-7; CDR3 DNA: TGTGCCAGCAGCTTGCAGGGAATCCCCTACGAGCAGTACTTC; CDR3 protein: CASSLQGIPYEQYF
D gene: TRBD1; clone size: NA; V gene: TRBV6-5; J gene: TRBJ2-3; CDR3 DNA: TGTGCCAGCAGTGGGGACAGTCGAGCCGAAGATACGCAGTATTTT; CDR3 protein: CASSGDSRAEDTQYF